This is a list of T cell receptor beta chains from one sample in a study of identical twins. MiXCR was run by TCRdb on the 5' RACE reads, yielding one entry per CDR3 protein. The data hold hundreds of thousands of distinct CDR3 sequences, with roughly 18% observed a single time. These data were also reused for a study on T cells expressing NK-cell markers.

The sequenced sample was PBMCs. The receptors here all came from a woman aged 18 to 35 in good health. The CDR3 runs from the conserved cysteine through the conserved F or W.

CDR3 protein	V gene	J gene
CASSLGGLGEKLFF	TRBV5-5	TRBJ1-4
CASRQGLIYEQYF	TRBV6-1	TRBJ2-7
CASSPWAGAHEQYF	TRBV12-3/TRBV12-4	TRBJ2-7
CAGTESGNTDTQYF	TRBV21-1	TRBJ2-3
CASSLVASGGQETQYF	TRBV5-5	TRBJ2-5
CASSGTGTDYNEQFF	TRBV5-1	TRBJ2-1
CSANGGTYNEQFF	TRBV20-1	TRBJ2-1
CASSLGRGPYEQYF	TRBV13	TRBJ2-7
CASSSSSGSGELFF	TRBV5-6	TRBJ2-2
CASSSDSPRPGELFF	TRBV6-1	TRBJ2-2
CASSLAASGGRETQYF	TRBV7-2	TRBJ2-5
CASTPSGGVTDTQYF	TRBV19	TRBJ2-3
CSARDRGVGREQFF	TRBV20-1	TRBJ2-1
CSARGKEGWNEQFF	TRBV20-1	TRBJ2-1
CASSLAGTGSRVEYF	TRBV5-1	TRBJ2-7
CSASPQRGGGETQYF	TRBV20-1	TRBJ2-5
CSVLTREIPYEQYF	TRBV29-1	TRBJ2-7
CASSYISQVYEQYF	TRBV6-2/TRBV6-3	TRBJ2-7
CATSRGQGIMAFF	TRBV15	TRBJ1-1
CASVKGITEAFF	TRBV2	TRBJ1-1
CASSKDGANTEAFF	TRBV21-1	TRBJ1-1
CASRLMVGEELFF	TRBV7-3	TRBJ2-2
CASSPNGQGSYEQYF	TRBV7-2	TRBJ2-7
CASSSRSGGLGPWNTDTQYF	TRBV12-3/TRBV12-4	TRBJ2-3